The source of this T cell receptor beta chain is a study of cytomegalovirus exposure and HLA in healthy donors. Details on this clone: Its target is not known.

General study points: What a later analysis reportedly showed was that an Asian-associated ancestry cluster had fewer N-insertions than the approximately 670-donor mean.

The ends were cut back, 0 bases at V and 5 bases at J, with 11 bases in the middle. This CDR3 has 15 residues. Germline V gene lookup returns CDR1 MNHNS and CDR2 SASEGT. 60 Vbeta and 13 Jbeta primers were used in PCR. The method was immunoSEQ multiplex PCR; TCRdb's version includes in-frame clones alone and lacks a portion of them. The data contain about 180,000 clones, approximately 80% of them seen just once; the ten biggest clones take up around 1.5%. This chain links TRBV6-1 with TRBJ2-1; the D gene is possibly TRBD2 (6 bases). The origin of this receptor is a man aged 18 to 35 in good health and CMV-seronegative. Sequencing was performed on PBMCs. CDR3 bases: TGTGCCAGCAGTGAAGCGATGCGGGGCAACAATGAGCAGTTCTTC. It yields the protein CASSEAMRGNNEQFF.